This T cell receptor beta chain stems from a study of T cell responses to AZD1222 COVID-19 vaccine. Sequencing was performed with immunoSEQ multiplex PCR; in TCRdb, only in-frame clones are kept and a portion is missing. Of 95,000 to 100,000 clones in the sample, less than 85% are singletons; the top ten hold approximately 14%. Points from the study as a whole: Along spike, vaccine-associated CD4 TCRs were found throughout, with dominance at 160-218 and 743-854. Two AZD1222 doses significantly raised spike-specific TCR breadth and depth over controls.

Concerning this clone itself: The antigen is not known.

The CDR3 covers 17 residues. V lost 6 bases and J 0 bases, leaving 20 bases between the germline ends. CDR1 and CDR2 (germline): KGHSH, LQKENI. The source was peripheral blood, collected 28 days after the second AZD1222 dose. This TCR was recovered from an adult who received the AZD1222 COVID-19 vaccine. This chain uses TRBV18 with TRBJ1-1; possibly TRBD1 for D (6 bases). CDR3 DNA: TGTGCCAGCTCGCCGAAGGGCGGGGGGCAAGTGAACACTGAAGCTTTCTTT. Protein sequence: CASSPKGGGQVNTEAFF.